Listed below are T cell receptor beta chains from one sample, sequenced in a study of shared clonotypes between healthy human individuals. Clones were read by immunoSEQ multiplex PCR, and TCRdb kept only the in-frame ones, dropping some. The data show 2 million to 2.5 million clones, with just over 90% seen just once and 0.35% to 0.5% held by the top ten. Input material: naive CD4+ T cells from PBMCs. Receptors originate from a man aged 18 to 30 in good health. Some clones in this sample may be carry-over from other donors' samples. Each CDR3 is given with its conserved first and last residue. Each record gives: D gene, J gene, clone size, V gene, CDR3 DNA, CDR3 protein. D genes are given only for firm matches. Size is stated for part of the rows, as once, few or many counts, or as a class when the clone is expanded.

d_gene: .; j_gene: TRBJ2-7; abundance: once; v_gene: TRBV2; CDR3nt: TGTGCCAGCAGTGACAGGGGTCTCGGCGAGCAGTACTTC; CDR3aa: CASSDRGLGEQYF
d_gene: .; j_gene: TRBJ1-1; abundance: .; v_gene: TRBV5-1; CDR3nt: TGCGCCAGCAGCTGGGCGGCAGACGACACTGAAGCTTTCTTT; CDR3aa: CASSWAADDTEAFF
d_gene: TRBD2; j_gene: TRBJ2-3; abundance: .; v_gene: TRBV7-9; CDR3nt: TGTGCCAGCAGCCAACTAGCGGGGGACACAGATACGCAGTATTTT; CDR3aa: CASSQLAGDTDTQYF
d_gene: TRBD2; j_gene: TRBJ2-7; abundance: .; v_gene: TRBV18; CDR3nt: TGTGCCAGCTCACCCCCGGGACTACCAAACGAGCAGTACTTC; CDR3aa: CASSPPGLPNEQYF
d_gene: .; j_gene: TRBJ2-2; abundance: .; v_gene: TRBV6-6; CDR3nt: TGTGCCAGCAGGCCCCAAGAGGTTAACACCGGGGAGCTGTTTTTT; CDR3aa: CASRPQEVNTGELFF
d_gene: .; j_gene: TRBJ1-5; abundance: .; v_gene: TRBV4-1; CDR3nt: TGCGCCAGCAGCCGGAATTACGGGGATAGCAATCAGCCCCAGCATTTT; CDR3aa: CASSRNYGDSNQPQHF
d_gene: TRBD1; j_gene: TRBJ2-5; abundance: .; v_gene: TRBV5-1; CDR3nt: TGCGCCAGTAAGCAGGGGGCAGGGGAGACCCAGTACTTC; CDR3aa: CASKQGAGETQYF
d_gene: .; j_gene: TRBJ2-7; abundance: .; v_gene: TRBV27; CDR3nt: TGTGCCAGCAGCCCAAGTGTTCTTACTCCCTACGAGCAGTACTTC; CDR3aa: CASSPSVLTPYEQYF
d_gene: .; j_gene: TRBJ1-3; abundance: .; v_gene: TRBV15; CDR3nt: TGTGCCACCAGAACGGGCTCTGGAAACACCATATATTTT; CDR3aa: CATRTGSGNTIYF
d_gene: TRBD1; j_gene: TRBJ1-1; abundance: .; v_gene: TRBV29-1; CDR3nt: TGCAGCGTAACCAGGGGGGGAAGGGACACTGAAGCTTTCTTT; CDR3aa: CSVTRGGRDTEAFF
d_gene: .; j_gene: TRBJ2-7; abundance: .; v_gene: TRBV4-2; CDR3nt: TGTGCCAGCAGTTTCAGGGGTCCACCCGAGACCGCCTCCTACGAGCAGTACTTC; CDR3aa: CASSFRGPPETASYEQYF
d_gene: .; j_gene: TRBJ1-2; abundance: .; v_gene: TRBV18; CDR3nt: TGTGCCAGCTCACTACGGGCCAGAGATGGCTACACCTTC; CDR3aa: CASSLRARDGYTF
d_gene: .; j_gene: TRBJ2-3; abundance: few; v_gene: TRBV12-5; CDR3nt: TGTGCTAGTGGTTTGGTGGGCACAGATACGCAGTATTTT; CDR3aa: CASGLVGTDTQYF
d_gene: TRBD2; j_gene: TRBJ2-7; abundance: .; v_gene: TRBV19; CDR3nt: TGTGCCAGTAGCATACTAGCGGGTCTTACCTACGAGCAGTACTTC; CDR3aa: CASSILAGLTYEQYF
d_gene: TRBD1; j_gene: TRBJ2-7; abundance: .; v_gene: TRBV7-2; CDR3nt: TGTGCCAGCACCTACGGGACAGGGACGTCCGAGCAGTACTTC; CDR3aa: CASTYGTGTSEQYF
d_gene: .; j_gene: TRBJ1-4; abundance: .; v_gene: TRBV9; CDR3nt: TGTGCCAGCAGCTTTGGGGCAGGAACTAATGAAAAACTGTTTTTT; CDR3aa: CASSFGAGTNEKLFF
d_gene: .; j_gene: TRBJ2-7; abundance: .; v_gene: TRBV6-5; CDR3nt: TGTGCCAGCACCGGGGACGGTCTTTACGAGCAGTACTTC; CDR3aa: CASTGDGLYEQYF
d_gene: TRBD1; j_gene: TRBJ2-3; abundance: .; v_gene: TRBV18; CDR3nt: TGTGCCAGCTCACCGCCGACAGGGGCAGATACGCAGTATTTT; CDR3aa: CASSPPTGADTQYF
d_gene: TRBD2; j_gene: TRBJ2-5; abundance: once; v_gene: TRBV19; CDR3nt: TGTGCCAGTAGCCCACGGAGCGGGAGCCAAGAGACCCAGTACTTC; CDR3aa: CASSPRSGSQETQYF
d_gene: .; j_gene: TRBJ1-3; abundance: .; v_gene: TRBV5-1; CDR3nt: TGCGCCAGCAGCTTGGTCGGCGGTAGCTCTGGAAACACCATATATTTT; CDR3aa: CASSLVGGSSGNTIYF
d_gene: TRBD1; j_gene: TRBJ1-3; abundance: .; v_gene: TRBV19; CDR3nt: TGTGCCAGTAGGAGACAGGGGACCGTCTCTGGAAACACCATATATTTT; CDR3aa: CASRRQGTVSGNTIYF
d_gene: .; j_gene: TRBJ1-2; abundance: .; v_gene: TRBV9; CDR3nt: TGTGCCAGCAGCGCGCTCCGTGGGGGCGTCTATGGCTACACCTTC; CDR3aa: CASSALRGGVYGYTF
d_gene: .; j_gene: TRBJ1-4; abundance: .; v_gene: TRBV10-3; CDR3nt: TGTGCCACCCGGGGCGGAACTAATGAAAAACTGTTTTTT; CDR3aa: CATRGGTNEKLFF
d_gene: .; j_gene: TRBJ2-1; abundance: .; v_gene: TRBV7-9; CDR3nt: TGTGCCAGCAGCTCCCCCCCTGGACTCACGCTCTTC; CDR3aa: CASSSPPGLTLF
d_gene: .; j_gene: TRBJ2-5; abundance: .; v_gene: TRBV19; CDR3nt: TGTGCCAGTAGTCCCCCGTTGGGGATTCAAGAGACCCAGTACTTC; CDR3aa: CASSPPLGIQETQYF
d_gene: .; j_gene: TRBJ1-2; abundance: .; v_gene: TRBV19; CDR3nt: TGTGCCAGTAGTATAGTACAGGGTGTGGACGGCTACACCTTC; CDR3aa: CASSIVQGVDGYTF
d_gene: .; j_gene: TRBJ1-3; abundance: once; v_gene: TRBV14; CDR3nt: TGTGCCAGCAGTCCGGTGGAAGGTGCCATATATTTT; CDR3aa: CASSPVEGAIYF
d_gene: .; j_gene: TRBJ1-3; abundance: once; v_gene: TRBV28; CDR3nt: TGTGCCAGCAGTTTAGGAACCTTGGGGGCTGGAAACACCATATATTTT; CDR3aa: CASSLGTLGAGNTIYF
d_gene: .; j_gene: TRBJ1-2; abundance: once; v_gene: TRBV7-2; CDR3nt: TGTGCCAGCAGCTTATACGAACAAACAGCCGCCGGCTACACCTTC; CDR3aa: CASSLYEQTAAGYTF
d_gene: .; j_gene: TRBJ2-3; abundance: .; v_gene: TRBV6-5; CDR3nt: TGTGCCAGCAGGCACAACTTCGGCACAGATACGCAGTATTTT; CDR3aa: CASRHNFGTDTQYF
d_gene: .; j_gene: TRBJ2-7; abundance: once; v_gene: TRBV28; CDR3nt: TGTGCCAGCAGTCATGGTTGGAACGAGCAGTACTTC; CDR3aa: CASSHGWNEQYF
d_gene: TRBD2; j_gene: TRBJ2-3; abundance: .; v_gene: TRBV5-1; CDR3nt: TGCGCCAGCAGCTTGGGAGGGTCTAGCGGGGGAAGCACAGATACGCAGTATTTT; CDR3aa: CASSLGGSSGGSTDTQYF
d_gene: .; j_gene: TRBJ2-3; abundance: .; v_gene: TRBV6-5; CDR3nt: TGTGCCAGCAGTTTAAAGCTCGGCACGCAGTATTTT; CDR3aa: CASSLKLGTQYF
d_gene: TRBD2; j_gene: TRBJ2-1; abundance: .; v_gene: TRBV7-3; CDR3nt: TGTGCCAGCAGCTCCCTAGCGGGAGGATCCTACAATGAGCAGTTCTTC; CDR3aa: CASSSLAGGSYNEQFF
d_gene: TRBD1; j_gene: TRBJ1-1; abundance: .; v_gene: TRBV7-9; CDR3nt: TGTGCCAGCAGCAGACGGGACAGGGGGAACACTGAAGCTTTCTTT; CDR3aa: CASSRRDRGNTEAFF
d_gene: .; j_gene: TRBJ2-7; abundance: .; v_gene: TRBV5-1; CDR3nt: TGCGCCAGCAGCGCAGGTATGAGGGGGCAGTACTTC; CDR3aa: CASSAGMRGQYF
d_gene: .; j_gene: TRBJ2-3; abundance: once; v_gene: TRBV4-2; CDR3nt: TGTGCCAGCAGAGCCAAGATCAATAAGGGTCCTAGGACAGATACGCAGTATTTT; CDR3aa: CASRAKINKGPRTDTQYF
d_gene: TRBD2; j_gene: TRBJ2-7; abundance: .; v_gene: TRBV5-6; CDR3nt: TGTGCCAGCAGCCCCCCAGGTAGCGGGAGGGCTTACGAGCAGTACTTC; CDR3aa: CASSPPGSGRAYEQYF
d_gene: TRBD2; j_gene: TRBJ2-1; abundance: .; v_gene: TRBV10-1; CDR3nt: TGCGCCAGCAGTGAGTCGGGACTAGCGGGAGGGCCCTACAATGAGCAGTTCTTC; CDR3aa: CASSESGLAGGPYNEQFF
d_gene: .; j_gene: TRBJ2-7; abundance: .; v_gene: TRBV7-9; CDR3nt: TGTGCCAGCAGCCAAGGCACTGGAAGCGAGCAGTACTTC; CDR3aa: CASSQGTGSEQYF
d_gene: .; j_gene: TRBJ2-1; abundance: .; v_gene: TRBV18; CDR3nt: TGTGCCAGCTCATCTAGGACGGCCCGCTCCTACAATGAGCAGTTCTTC; CDR3aa: CASSSRTARSYNEQFF
d_gene: .; j_gene: TRBJ1-2; abundance: .; v_gene: TRBV10-3; CDR3nt: TGTGCCATCAGTGTTGGGGGGTCCGGGCATGGCTACACCTTC; CDR3aa: CAISVGGSGHGYTF
d_gene: .; j_gene: TRBJ2-3; abundance: .; v_gene: TRBV5-4; CDR3nt: TGTGCCAGCAGCTTAACTAGTGGGAGCACAGATACGCAGTATTTT; CDR3aa: CASSLTSGSTDTQYF
d_gene: TRBD2; j_gene: TRBJ2-1; abundance: .; v_gene: TRBV10-2; CDR3nt: TGCGCCAGCAGTGAGGGTTGGGGACTAGCGAATGAGCAGTTCTTC; CDR3aa: CASSEGWGLANEQFF
d_gene: .; j_gene: TRBJ2-7; abundance: once; v_gene: TRBV5-8; CDR3nt: TGTGCCAGCAGCTTGGGAGTCGGATTGGCCTACGAGCAGTACTTC; CDR3aa: CASSLGVGLAYEQYF
d_gene: .; j_gene: TRBJ2-7; abundance: .; v_gene: TRBV28; CDR3nt: TGTGCCAGCAGTCCCCCCGCCCCCTACGAGCAGTACTTC; CDR3aa: CASSPPAPYEQYF
d_gene: .; j_gene: TRBJ2-1; abundance: .; v_gene: TRBV6-6; CDR3nt: TGTGCCAGCGCCTCCGGGACTTTGAAAAGGGATGAGCAGTTCTTC; CDR3aa: CASASGTLKRDEQFF
d_gene: TRBD2; j_gene: TRBJ2-2; abundance: .; v_gene: TRBV18; CDR3nt: TGTGCCAGCTCACCTCAATCCGCGGGAGGGCGGACCGGGGAGCTGTTTTTT; CDR3aa: CASSPQSAGGRTGELFF
d_gene: .; j_gene: TRBJ2-3; abundance: .; v_gene: TRBV27; CDR3nt: TGTGCCAGCAGTCCAGGGGCTCGGACAGATACGCAGTATTTT; CDR3aa: CASSPGARTDTQYF
d_gene: .; j_gene: TRBJ2-3; abundance: .; v_gene: TRBV7-3; CDR3nt: TGTGCCAGCAGCCAAGGTTTCGGCGCTGATACGCAGTATTTT; CDR3aa: CASSQGFGADTQYF
d_gene: .; j_gene: TRBJ1-2; abundance: .; v_gene: TRBV18; CDR3nt: TGTGCCAGCTCACCAGGGTTACCCTCTTTACCCTATGGCTACACCTTC; CDR3aa: CASSPGLPSLPYGYTF
d_gene: .; j_gene: TRBJ1-2; abundance: .; v_gene: TRBV28; CDR3nt: TGTGCCAGCAGTTTAGGGGACACGGCCCCTAACGGCTACACCTTC; CDR3aa: CASSLGDTAPNGYTF
d_gene: .; j_gene: TRBJ1-5; abundance: .; v_gene: TRBV30; CDR3nt: TGTGCCTGGAGCGCCCTGGAGGAAGCTCAGCCCCAGCATTTT; CDR3aa: CAWSALEEAQPQHF